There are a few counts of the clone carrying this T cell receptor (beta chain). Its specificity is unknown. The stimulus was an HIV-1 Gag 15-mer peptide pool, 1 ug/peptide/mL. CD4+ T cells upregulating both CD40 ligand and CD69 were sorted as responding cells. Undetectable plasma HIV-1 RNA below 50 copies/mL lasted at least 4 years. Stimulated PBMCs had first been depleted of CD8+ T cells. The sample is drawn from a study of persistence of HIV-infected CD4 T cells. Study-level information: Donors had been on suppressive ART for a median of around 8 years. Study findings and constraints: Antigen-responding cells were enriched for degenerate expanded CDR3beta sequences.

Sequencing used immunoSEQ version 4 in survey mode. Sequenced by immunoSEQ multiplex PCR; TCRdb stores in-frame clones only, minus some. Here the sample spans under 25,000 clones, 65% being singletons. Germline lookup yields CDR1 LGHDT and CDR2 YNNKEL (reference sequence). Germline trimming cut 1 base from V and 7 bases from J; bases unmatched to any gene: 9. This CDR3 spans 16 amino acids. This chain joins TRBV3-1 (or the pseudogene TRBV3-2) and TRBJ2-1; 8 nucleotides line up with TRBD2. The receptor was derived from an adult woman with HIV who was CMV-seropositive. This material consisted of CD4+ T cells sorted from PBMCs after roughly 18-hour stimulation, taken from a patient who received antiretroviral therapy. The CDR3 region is CASSQVTTGGQNEQFF. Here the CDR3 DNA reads TGTGCCAGCAGCCAAGTAACAACGGGGGGGCAGAATGAGCAGTTCTTC.